This T cell receptor beta chain was identified in a study of T cells in Graves' hyperthyroidism and ophthalmopathy. Overall study: Peripheral blood sampling occurred at initial diagnosis, before any treatment.

The study excluded patients with uncontrolled infection, other autoimmune disease, pregnancy or lactation. Each 10 ml fresh peripheral blood draw supplied the PBMCs. Study-wide points: Ophthalmopathy and stable hyperthyroidism were separated by a 13 V-J model.

V dropped 5 bases and J dropped 9 bases, with 11 bases sitting between them. The CDR3 is made up of 12 amino acids. Many counts were recorded for this clonotype. What it binds is not known. From RNA transcripts, TCR beta CDR3 regions were amplified. TCR CDR3 regions were first amplified by RT-PCR with HTBI primers. TCRdb reprocessed the multiplex PCR reads via MiXCR and lists one record per CDR3 protein. The sample comprises approximately 430,000 distinct CDR3 sequences, about 14% of which are singletons, and roughly 13% rests with the top ten. The chain links TRBV12-3 or TRBV12-4 to TRBJ2-1; D could derive from TRBD1 or TRBD2 (5 bases each). This receptor was taken from a young man with Graves' ophthalmopathy. Sequencing was performed on blood. CDR3 in DNA: TGTGCCAGCAGTGGTGGGGGAAGTGAGCAGTTCTTC. Translated, it gives CASSGGGSEQFF.